This is a list of T cell receptor beta chains from one sample in a study of blood T cell repertoires in COVID-19. Data came from immunoSEQ multiplex PCR; TCRdb stores just in-frame clones and leaves some out. This sample has about 250,000 clones, with approximately 90% found just once. The sequenced material came from PBMCs or T cells enriched from blood (not recorded which). These receptors all stem from a man aged 35 to 55 who had recovered from COVID-19. CDR3s include the opening cysteine and the closing phenylalanine or tryptophan. Fields, in order: D gene, J gene, V gene, clone size, CDR3 protein, CDR3 DNA. The D gene is left open where the match is weak. Rows give clone size only sometimes, using once, few, many, or a class for an expanded clone.

d_gene: TRBD1; j_gene: TRBJ1-4; v_gene: TRBV5-1; abundance: NA; CDR3aa: CASSAQGAGEKLFF; CDR3nt: TGCGCCAGCAGCGCACAGGGGGCGGGTGAAAAACTGTTTTTT
d_gene: NA; j_gene: TRBJ1-6; v_gene: TRBV3-1/TRBV3-2; abundance: NA; CDR3aa: CASSPPEGSLFESPLHF; CDR3nt: TGTGCCAGCAGCCCACCGGAGGGGTCACTTTTTGAATCACCCCTCCACTTT
d_gene: TRBD2; j_gene: TRBJ2-1; v_gene: TRBV7-2; abundance: NA; CDR3aa: CASSSSGSIYNEQFF; CDR3nt: TGTGCCAGCAGCTCTAGCGGGAGTATCTACAATGAGCAGTTCTTC
d_gene: NA; j_gene: TRBJ2-7; v_gene: TRBV2; abundance: NA; CDR3aa: CASSEISLRSSYEQYF; CDR3nt: TGTGCCAGCAGTGAAATCAGCCTGAGGAGCTCCTACGAGCAGTACTTC
d_gene: NA; j_gene: TRBJ2-7; v_gene: TRBV27; abundance: NA; CDR3aa: CASSPLASSYEQYF; CDR3nt: TGTGCCAGCAGCCCCCTCGCGAGCTCCTACGAGCAGTACTTC
d_gene: NA; j_gene: TRBJ2-3; v_gene: TRBV9; abundance: NA; CDR3aa: CASSVAGYGTDTQYF; CDR3nt: TGTGCCAGCAGCGTAGCGGGTTACGGCACAGATACGCAGTATTTT
d_gene: TRBD1; j_gene: TRBJ1-1; v_gene: TRBV30; abundance: few; CDR3aa: CACSAGGLNTEAFF; CDR3nt: TGTGCCTGCTCGGCAGGGGGGTTGAACACTGAAGCTTTCTTT
d_gene: NA; j_gene: TRBJ1-1; v_gene: TRBV7-9; abundance: once; CDR3aa: CASSLLNQGRTEAFF; CDR3nt: TGTGCCAGCAGCTTACTTAATCAGGGTCGGACTGAAGCTTTCTTT
d_gene: NA; j_gene: TRBJ2-1; v_gene: TRBV21-1; abundance: NA; CDR3aa: CASSKDGGGGFRNEQFF; CDR3nt: TGTGCCAGCAGCAAAGATGGCGGGGGAGGCTTTCGAAATGAGCAGTTCTTC
d_gene: NA; j_gene: TRBJ2-5; v_gene: TRBV25-1; abundance: NA; CDR3aa: CASSETVEETQYF; CDR3nt: TGTGCCAGCAGTGAAACAGTGGAAGAGACCCAGTACTTC
d_gene: TRBD1; j_gene: TRBJ1-5; v_gene: TRBV7-2; abundance: NA; CDR3aa: CASSLDRGRNQPQHF; CDR3nt: TGTGCCAGCAGCTTAGACAGGGGGCGCAATCAGCCCCAGCATTTT
d_gene: TRBD1; j_gene: TRBJ1-5; v_gene: TRBV4-2; abundance: NA; CDR3aa: CASSPWPTGKHSNQPQHF; CDR3nt: TGTGCCAGCAGCCCATGGCCGACAGGGAAACATAGCAATCAGCCCCAGCATTTT
d_gene: NA; j_gene: TRBJ2-7; v_gene: TRBV7-2; abundance: NA; CDR3aa: CASSSTYEQYF; CDR3nt: TGTGCCAGCAGCTCAACCTACGAGCAGTACTTC
d_gene: NA; j_gene: TRBJ1-2; v_gene: TRBV9; abundance: NA; CDR3aa: CASSVVETGYGYTF; CDR3nt: TGTGCCAGCAGCGTAGTTGAGACAGGATATGGCTACACCTTC
d_gene: NA; j_gene: TRBJ1-5; v_gene: TRBV29-1; abundance: once; CDR3aa: CSVASGAGNQPQHF; CDR3nt: TGCAGCGTTGCGTCAGGGGCAGGGAATCAGCCCCAGCATTTT
d_gene: TRBD2; j_gene: TRBJ2-5; v_gene: TRBV2; abundance: NA; CDR3aa: CASNLAGGQETQYF; CDR3nt: TGTGCCAGCAACCTAGCGGGGGGGCAAGAGACCCAGTACTTC
d_gene: NA; j_gene: TRBJ1-5; v_gene: TRBV7-2; abundance: NA; CDR3aa: CASSTTQVGQPQHF; CDR3nt: TGTGCCAGCAGCACGACACAGGTCGGTCAGCCCCAGCATTTT
d_gene: NA; j_gene: TRBJ2-5; v_gene: TRBV10-2; abundance: NA; CDR3aa: CASSGLVQETQYF; CDR3nt: TGCGCCAGCAGTGGGCTCGTCCAAGAGACCCAGTACTTC
d_gene: TRBD1; j_gene: TRBJ2-7; v_gene: TRBV7-9; abundance: NA; CDR3aa: CASRKQGAISDEQYF; CDR3nt: TGTGCCAGCAGAAAACAGGGGGCTATAAGCGACGAGCAGTACTTC
d_gene: NA; j_gene: TRBJ1-2; v_gene: TRBV6-1; abundance: few; CDR3aa: CASSDDGIGGYTF; CDR3nt: TGTGCCAGCAGTGACGACGGGATCGGTGGCTACACCTTC
d_gene: TRBD2; j_gene: TRBJ2-7; v_gene: TRBV5-5; abundance: NA; CDR3aa: CASSSLSGDSYEQYF; CDR3nt: TGTGCCAGCAGCTCCCTGAGCGGGGACTCCTACGAGCAGTACTTC
d_gene: TRBD2; j_gene: TRBJ2-7; v_gene: TRBV19; abundance: NA; CDR3aa: CASSTTLAGKAYEQYF; CDR3nt: TGTGCCAGTAGTACAACCCTAGCGGGGAAAGCCTACGAGCAGTACTTC
d_gene: TRBD1; j_gene: TRBJ1-6; v_gene: TRBV20-1; abundance: NA; CDR3aa: CSASRDRVMNSPLHF; CDR3nt: TGCAGTGCTAGTCGGGACAGGGTTATGAATTCACCCCTCCACTTT
d_gene: NA; j_gene: TRBJ1-1; v_gene: TRBV28; abundance: NA; CDR3aa: CVAYGGGMNTEAFF; CDR3nt: TGTGTGGCATATGGAGGAGGTATGAACACTGAAGCTTTCTTT
d_gene: NA; j_gene: TRBJ1-2; v_gene: TRBV21-1; abundance: NA; CDR3aa: CASSTRPGTGNYGYTF; CDR3nt: TGTGCCAGCAGCACAAGACCCGGGACAGGGAACTATGGCTACACCTTC
d_gene: NA; j_gene: TRBJ2-3; v_gene: TRBV4-2; abundance: NA; CDR3aa: CASSQEPRPFTDTQYF; CDR3nt: TGTGCCAGCAGCCAAGAACCGCGGCCGTTCACAGATACGCAGTATTTT
d_gene: TRBD2; j_gene: TRBJ2-2; v_gene: TRBV29-1; abundance: NA; CDR3aa: CSVGLAGGTGELFF; CDR3nt: TGCAGCGTCGGGCTAGCGGGAGGAACCGGGGAGCTGTTTTTT
d_gene: TRBD1; j_gene: TRBJ1-6; v_gene: TRBV11-2; abundance: NA; CDR3aa: CASSSQGSNSPLHF; CDR3nt: TGTGCCAGCAGCTCACAGGGGTCTAATTCACCCCTCCACTTT
d_gene: TRBD1; j_gene: TRBJ1-2; v_gene: TRBV5-1; abundance: once; CDR3aa: CASSSVPQGAYGYTF; CDR3nt: TGCGCCAGCAGCTCGGTCCCACAGGGGGCCTATGGCTACACCTTC
d_gene: TRBD1; j_gene: TRBJ1-2; v_gene: TRBV28; abundance: NA; CDR3aa: CASSLQGDGYTF; CDR3nt: TGTGCCAGCAGTTTACAGGGGGATGGCTACACCTTC
d_gene: NA; j_gene: TRBJ2-1; v_gene: TRBV19; abundance: NA; CDR3aa: CASSMGQIEVYNEQFF; CDR3nt: TGTGCCAGTAGTATGGGGCAGATCGAAGTATACAATGAGCAGTTCTTC
d_gene: TRBD1; j_gene: TRBJ2-7; v_gene: TRBV11-3; abundance: once; CDR3aa: CASSSRQGRDEQYF; CDR3nt: TGTGCCAGCAGCTCACGACAGGGTAGGGACGAGCAGTACTTC
d_gene: NA; j_gene: TRBJ1-4; v_gene: TRBV19; abundance: once; CDR3aa: CASSPPAGANEKLFF; CDR3nt: TGTGCCAGTAGTCCCCCGGCAGGGGCGAATGAAAAACTGTTTTTT
d_gene: NA; j_gene: TRBJ2-2; v_gene: TRBV12-5; abundance: NA; CDR3aa: CASGLAGQYTGELFF; CDR3nt: TGTGCTAGTGGTTTGGCCGGACAATACACCGGGGAGCTGTTTTTT
d_gene: NA; j_gene: TRBJ1-5; v_gene: TRBV2; abundance: NA; CDR3aa: CASSVSFNQPQHF; CDR3nt: TGTGCCAGCAGTGTCAGTTTTAATCAGCCCCAGCATTTT
d_gene: NA; j_gene: TRBJ1-1; v_gene: TRBV20-1; abundance: NA; CDR3aa: CSVRGNTEAFF; CDR3nt: TGCAGTGTAAGGGGGAACACTGAAGCTTTCTTT
d_gene: TRBD1; j_gene: TRBJ2-7; v_gene: TRBV6-5; abundance: NA; CDR3aa: CASSQTGGRYEQYF; CDR3nt: TGTGCCAGCAGTCAGACAGGGGGGAGGTACGAGCAGTACTTC
d_gene: TRBD1; j_gene: TRBJ1-6; v_gene: TRBV2; abundance: NA; CDR3aa: CASTTTGTNSPLHF; CDR3nt: TGTGCCAGCACCACGACAGGGACTAATTCACCCCTCCACTTT
d_gene: TRBD1; j_gene: TRBJ1-3; v_gene: TRBV28; abundance: NA; CDR3aa: CASSLSGQGERVTIYF; CDR3nt: TGTGCCAGCAGCCTATCTGGACAGGGGGAACGTGTCACCATATATTTT
d_gene: NA; j_gene: TRBJ2-7; v_gene: TRBV25-1; abundance: NA; CDR3aa: CASSKVGSTEQYF; CDR3nt: TGTGCCAGCAGTAAAGTCGGGAGTACAGAGCAGTACTTC
d_gene: NA; j_gene: TRBJ1-2; v_gene: TRBV6-6; abundance: NA; CDR3aa: CASSYNNRVTNYGYTF; CDR3nt: TGTGCCAGCAGCTACAACAACAGGGTAACTAACTATGGCTACACCTTC
d_gene: TRBD1; j_gene: TRBJ1-5; v_gene: TRBV19; abundance: NA; CDR3aa: CASSTRHYRTGTVGEPQHF; CDR3nt: TGTGCCAGTAGTACCAGACACTACAGAACCGGGACAGTCGGTGAGCCCCAGCATTTT
d_gene: TRBD1; j_gene: TRBJ1-2; v_gene: TRBV9; abundance: NA; CDR3aa: CASSVLGSGGTGSNYGYTF; CDR3nt: TGTGCCAGCAGCGTATTGGGTAGTGGTGGGACAGGATCGAACTATGGCTACACCTTC
d_gene: NA; j_gene: TRBJ1-5; v_gene: TRBV24-1; abundance: NA; CDR3aa: CATSVGGLGNQPQHF; CDR3nt: TGTGCCACCAGTGTCGGGGGGTTGGGGAATCAGCCCCAGCATTTT
d_gene: NA; j_gene: TRBJ2-1; v_gene: TRBV24-1; abundance: NA; CDR3aa: CATSDPLYNEQFF; CDR3nt: TGTGCCACCAGTGACCCCCTGTACAATGAGCAGTTCTTC
d_gene: NA; j_gene: TRBJ1-6; v_gene: TRBV28; abundance: once; CDR3aa: CASSLPAGIRSPLHF; CDR3nt: TGTGCCAGCAGTTTACCTGCAGGCATTAGGTCACCCCTCCACTTT
d_gene: TRBD1; j_gene: TRBJ2-1; v_gene: TRBV29-1; abundance: NA; CDR3aa: CSVARAAGGDEQFF; CDR3nt: TGCAGCGTCGCCAGGGCGGCAGGGGGCGATGAGCAGTTCTTC
d_gene: TRBD2; j_gene: TRBJ2-1; v_gene: TRBV4-3; abundance: NA; CDR3aa: CASSQEGLAGDNEQFF; CDR3nt: TGCGCCAGCAGCCAAGAGGGACTAGCGGGGGATAATGAGCAGTTCTTC
d_gene: NA; j_gene: TRBJ2-3; v_gene: TRBV6-5; abundance: NA; CDR3aa: CASGGLRPDTQYF; CDR3nt: TGTGCCAGTGGGGGCCTTCGTCCAGATACGCAGTATTTT
d_gene: TRBD2; j_gene: TRBJ2-3; v_gene: TRBV27; abundance: NA; CDR3aa: CASSRRLAGGRADTQYF; CDR3nt: TGTGCCAGCAGTCGTCGACTAGCGGGAGGTAGGGCAGATACGCAGTATTTT